The clone carrying this T cell receptor beta chain has at least ten counts. What it binds is not known. Time point denoted: patch test 1, 2 weeks after DPC sensitization. Noted treatment: therapeutic diphenylcyclopropenone sensitization with weekly scalp DPC. Ahead of applying each patch test, blood was sampled. This record comes from a study of human T cells and chemical hapten exposure. Study background: All through the roughly 25-week study, the scalp of each patient received diphenylcyclopropenone doses weekly. Regarding the study as a whole: The count of PT1 expanded TCRs correlated positively with patch test score. DPC sensitization left the count of TCRs above 1 in 1000 unchanged.

This CDR3 is built from 13 residues. Trimming shortened V by 2 bases and J by 4 bases, and 4 bases separated the two germline ends. Per germline, CDR1 KGHDR and CDR2 SFDVKD. TCRdb independently ran MiXCR on the RACE reads; one entry per CDR3 protein. The sample lists about 340,000 distinct CDR3 sequences; approximately 6.3% were seen once. Sample: whole blood, taken in connection with sensitization to the hapten diphenylcyclopropenone (DPC). The receptor was derived from a woman aged 18-29 years with alopecia areata. Some clones in this sample may be carry-over from other donors' samples. J is TRBJ2-2 and V is TRBV24-1; no reliable D call. As DNA, the CDR3 is TGTGCCACCAGTGATTATTTCACCGGGGAGCTGTTTTTT. Its protein product is CATSDYFTGELFF.